Listed below are T cell receptor beta chains from one sample, sequenced in a study of vaccination and CD4 T cells after COVID-19. Each CDR3 protein gets one entry after TCRdb re-called the PCR reads with MiXCR. The sample has roughly 7,600 distinct CDR3 sequences, more than 20% seen once. These TCRs are of unknown antigen specificity. This specimen consisted of CD4+ T cells from blood, cultured in vitro, obtained after SARS-CoV-2 vaccination. All receptors come from a human donor who had recovered from COVID-19. Both conserved end residues are part of each CDR3. The D gene is left open where the match is weak. Clone size appears in some rows only: once, few, many, or a class for an expanded clone.

clone_size: medium-sized; v_call: TRBV7-9; j_call: TRBJ2-7; d_call: NA; cdr3_aa: CASSGMGEQYF; cdr3_nt: TGTGCCAGCAGCGGGATGGGCGAGCAGTACTTC
clone_size: NA; v_call: TRBV6-1; j_call: TRBJ2-1; d_call: TRBD2; cdr3_aa: CASRPGTSGNKEFF; cdr3_nt: TGTGCCAGCAGGCCCGGGACTAGCGGGAATAAGGAGTTCTTC
clone_size: few; v_call: TRBV19; j_call: TRBJ2-6; d_call: NA; cdr3_aa: CASSIVDSGANVLTF; cdr3_nt: TGTGCCAGTAGTATAGTGGATTCTGGGGCCAACGTCCTGACTTTC
clone_size: NA; v_call: TRBV2; j_call: TRBJ2-3; d_call: TRBD2; cdr3_aa: CASRRRESTDTQYF; cdr3_nt: TGTGCCAGCAGGCGGCGGGAGAGCACAGATACGCAGTATTTT
clone_size: medium-sized; v_call: TRBV29-1; j_call: TRBJ2-1; d_call: NA; cdr3_aa: CSVGTTAYNEQFF; cdr3_nt: TGCAGCGTTGGTACGACAGCATACAATGAGCAGTTCTTC
clone_size: few; v_call: TRBV20-1; j_call: TRBJ1-3; d_call: NA; cdr3_aa: CSALPGWVPGNTIYF; cdr3_nt: TGCAGTGCTCTGCCAGGGTGGGTGCCGGGAAACACCATATATTTT
clone_size: NA; v_call: TRBV20-1; j_call: TRBJ2-2; d_call: NA; cdr3_aa: CSARDYTGAGELFF; cdr3_nt: TGCAGTGCTAGAGATTATACGGGGGCCGGGGAGCTGTTTTTT
clone_size: NA; v_call: TRBV11-2; j_call: TRBJ2-7; d_call: NA; cdr3_aa: CASSLEVGEQYF; cdr3_nt: TGTGCCAGCTCCCTGGAAGTCGGCGAGCAGTACTTC
clone_size: NA; v_call: TRBV5-1; j_call: TRBJ2-5; d_call: NA; cdr3_aa: CASSLRTHQETQYF; cdr3_nt: TGCGCCAGCAGCTTGAGGACTCATCAAGAGACCCAGTACTTC
clone_size: few; v_call: TRBV6-1; j_call: TRBJ2-7; d_call: TRBD1; cdr3_aa: CASRRTGTSYEQYF; cdr3_nt: TGTGCCAGCCGACGGACAGGGACCTCCTACGAGCAGTACTTC
clone_size: few; v_call: TRBV28; j_call: TRBJ1-1; d_call: NA; cdr3_aa: CASSSYDSLPEAFF; cdr3_nt: TGTGCCAGCAGTTCATACGATTCCTTACCTGAAGCTTTCTTT
clone_size: medium-sized; v_call: TRBV28; j_call: TRBJ2-5; d_call: NA; cdr3_aa: CASSQETQYF; cdr3_nt: TGTGCCAGCAGTCAAGAGACCCAGTACTTC
clone_size: NA; v_call: TRBV5-4; j_call: TRBJ2-7; d_call: TRBD1; cdr3_aa: CASSLQQQGEQYF; cdr3_nt: TGTGCCAGCAGCTTACAACAACAGGGGGAGCAGTACTTC
clone_size: few; v_call: TRBV6-5; j_call: TRBJ2-7; d_call: TRBD1; cdr3_aa: CASSYSGTGKGEQYF; cdr3_nt: TGTGCCAGCAGTTACTCAGGGACAGGGAAGGGCGAGCAGTACTTC
clone_size: NA; v_call: TRBV19; j_call: TRBJ2-2; d_call: TRBD1; cdr3_aa: CASSEPGQGDTGELFF; cdr3_nt: TGTGCCAGTAGCGAGCCGGGACAGGGAGACACCGGGGAGCTGTTTTTT
clone_size: medium-sized; v_call: TRBV20-1; j_call: TRBJ2-7; d_call: TRBD1; cdr3_aa: CSARGTGGGNEQYF; cdr3_nt: TGCAGTGCTAGGGGGACAGGGGGCGGGAACGAGCAGTACTTC
clone_size: NA; v_call: TRBV6-5; j_call: TRBJ2-7; d_call: TRBD1; cdr3_aa: CASSYRINRGSSYEQYF; cdr3_nt: TGTGCCAGCAGTTACCGAATAAACAGGGGGAGCTCCTACGAGCAGTACTTC
clone_size: medium-sized; v_call: TRBV7-3; j_call: TRBJ1-2; d_call: NA; cdr3_aa: CASSPRDGSNYGYTF; cdr3_nt: TGTGCCAGCAGCCCCCGGGACGGAAGTAACTATGGCTACACCTTC
clone_size: few; v_call: TRBV2; j_call: TRBJ2-7; d_call: NA; cdr3_aa: CASGGSEQYF; cdr3_nt: TGTGCCAGCGGGGGCAGCGAGCAGTACTTC
clone_size: medium-sized; v_call: TRBV15; j_call: TRBJ1-6; d_call: NA; cdr3_aa: CATSGSSYNSPLHF; cdr3_nt: TGTGCCACCAGCGGCAGCTCCTATAATTCACCCCTCCACTTT
clone_size: few; v_call: TRBV28; j_call: TRBJ1-6; d_call: NA; cdr3_aa: CASSLAQRTRNSPLHF; cdr3_nt: TGTGCCAGCAGTTTGGCCCAAAGGACACGGAATTCACCCCTCCACTTT
clone_size: medium-sized; v_call: TRBV27; j_call: TRBJ2-7; d_call: TRBD1; cdr3_aa: CASSLLQGAQLREQYF; cdr3_nt: TGTGCCAGCAGTTTATTACAGGGGGCGCAGCTTCGGGAGCAGTACTTC
clone_size: NA; v_call: TRBV19; j_call: TRBJ1-2; d_call: TRBD1; cdr3_aa: CASRDRGLEGYTF; cdr3_nt: TGTGCCAGTAGAGACAGGGGGTTGGAAGGCTACACCTTC
clone_size: NA; v_call: TRBV2; j_call: TRBJ1-2; d_call: TRBD1; cdr3_aa: CASSSGGSGYGYTF; cdr3_nt: TGTGCCAGCAGTTCAGGGGGCAGCGGCTATGGCTACACCTTC
clone_size: medium-sized; v_call: TRBV27; j_call: TRBJ2-7; d_call: TRBD1; cdr3_aa: CASSSSGTDPYEQYF; cdr3_nt: TGTGCCAGCAGTTCATCAGGGACAGACCCCTACGAGCAGTACTTC
clone_size: NA; v_call: TRBV5-6; j_call: TRBJ1-1; d_call: NA; cdr3_aa: CASSFRIPGATEAFF; cdr3_nt: TGTGCCAGCAGCTTCCGCATCCCAGGGGCGACTGAAGCTTTCTTT
clone_size: NA; v_call: TRBV20-1; j_call: TRBJ2-1; d_call: TRBD2; cdr3_aa: CRASLAGAVNEQFF; cdr3_nt: TGCAGAGCCTCGCTAGCGGGAGCGGTTAATGAGCAGTTCTTC
clone_size: medium-sized; v_call: TRBV28; j_call: TRBJ1-1; d_call: NA; cdr3_aa: CASSFPGNTEAFF; cdr3_nt: TGTGCCAGCAGTTTTCCCGGGAACACTGAAGCTTTCTTT
clone_size: NA; v_call: TRBV28; j_call: TRBJ2-7; d_call: TRBD1; cdr3_aa: CASSFLGTGALYEQYF; cdr3_nt: TGTGCCAGCAGTTTTCTCGGGACAGGGGCACTCTACGAGCAGTACTTC
clone_size: NA; v_call: TRBV21-1; j_call: TRBJ2-3; d_call: NA; cdr3_aa: CASSIRWRAVFQADTQYF; cdr3_nt: TGTGCCAGCAGCATAAGATGGCGTGCAGTCTTCCAGGCAGATACGCAGTATTTT
clone_size: NA; v_call: TRBV20-1; j_call: TRBJ2-4; d_call: NA; cdr3_aa: CSASKRRDLGNIQYF; cdr3_nt: TGCAGTGCTAGCAAACGGAGGGACTTAGGAAACATTCAGTACTTC
clone_size: few; v_call: TRBV28; j_call: TRBJ2-1; d_call: NA; cdr3_aa: CASSPYYDEQFF; cdr3_nt: TGTGCCAGCAGTCCTTACTACGATGAGCAGTTCTTC
clone_size: medium-sized; v_call: TRBV7-6; j_call: TRBJ2-1; d_call: NA; cdr3_aa: CASSSRLSPYNEQFF; cdr3_nt: TGTGCCAGCAGCTCTCGACTTAGCCCCTACAATGAGCAGTTCTTC
clone_size: medium-sized; v_call: TRBV6-5; j_call: TRBJ1-6; d_call: NA; cdr3_aa: CASSSSGWITLHF; cdr3_nt: TGTGCCAGCAGTTCGTCGGGGTGGATAACCCTCCACTTT
clone_size: few; v_call: TRBV27; j_call: TRBJ2-7; d_call: NA; cdr3_aa: CASSQAGTAREQYF; cdr3_nt: TGTGCCAGCAGTCAGGCAGGGACTGCGAGGGAGCAGTACTTC